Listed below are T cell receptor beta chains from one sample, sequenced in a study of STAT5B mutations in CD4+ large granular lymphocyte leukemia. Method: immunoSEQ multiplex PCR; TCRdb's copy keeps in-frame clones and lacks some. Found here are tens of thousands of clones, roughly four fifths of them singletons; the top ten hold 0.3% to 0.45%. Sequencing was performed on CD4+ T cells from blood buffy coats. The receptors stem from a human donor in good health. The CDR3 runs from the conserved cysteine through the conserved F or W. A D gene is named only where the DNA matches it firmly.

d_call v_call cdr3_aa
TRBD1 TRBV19 CASDRVGGQPQHF
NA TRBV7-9 CASSFSGDGYTF
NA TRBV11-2 CASSYPEFRGVNTGELFF
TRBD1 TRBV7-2 CASRNRDSNYGYTF
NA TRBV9 CASSVGFAQTDTQYF
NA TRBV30 CAWSVGADTQYF
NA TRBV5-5 CASSFGAPPLHF
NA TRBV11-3 CASSLGGFRTDTQYF
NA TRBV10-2 CASSNYQETQYF
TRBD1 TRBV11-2 CASSLDRGTGGYTF
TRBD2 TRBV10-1 CASAPGGSYNEQFF
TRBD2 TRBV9 CASSVGPSGVLGEQFF
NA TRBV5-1 CASSLDPQGYTQYF
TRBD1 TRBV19 CASSIEGQGADTQYF